These 32 T cell receptor beta chains came from one sample sequenced in a study of T cell responses to AZD1222 COVID-19 vaccine. Repertoires were generated with immunoSEQ multiplex PCR, while TCRdb's copy carries only in-frame clones and drops some. The table lists about 100,000 clones, roughly 84% of them singletons. Sequenced here: peripheral blood, sampled on day 0 of AZD1222 vaccination. The receptors were gathered from an adult in good health.

The V and J genes are TRBV30 and TRBJ2-2; D is possibly TRBD2 (6 bases). CDR1 and CDR2 (germline): GTSNPN, SVGIG (reference sequence). V shed 0 bases and J shed 0 bases, with 8 bases lying between them. This CDR3 contains 15 residues. The CDR3 coding sequence is TGTGCCTGGAGTGTCGGAGGGACGAACACCGGGGAGCTGTTTTTT. This codes for CAWSVGGTNTGELFF.

The V and J genes are TRBV7-2 and TRBJ2-5, with TRBD2 as a possible D gene (6 bases). Germline V gene sequence: CDR1 SGHTA, CDR2 FQGNSA. This CDR3 contains 14 residues. For the CDR3, the DNA is TGTGCTACCTCCCGGGGGACTCCTAAAGAGACCCAGTACTTC. As protein: CATSRGTPKETQYF.

This clone appeared once. The rearrangement links TRBV6-5 to TRBJ1-5; 8 bases agree with TRBD1. The CDR3 covers 15 residues. From germline, CDR1 is MNHEY and CDR2 SVGAGI. The trim removed 6 bases at V and 4 bases at J, leaving 8 bases unmatched. CDR3 amino acids: CASSLIRTGNQPQHF. In nucleotides, the CDR3 is TGTGCCAGCAGCCTGATCCGGACAGGGAATCAGCCCCAGCATTTT.

J is TRBJ1-1 and V is TRBV27; 9 nucleotides match TRBD1. Germline V gives CDR1 MNHEY, CDR2 SMNVEV (reference sequence). This CDR3 is 15 amino acids long. With 5 bases clipped from V and 6 bases from J, the junction kept 10 bases outside the gene matches. The CDR3 here is CASSPRDRAVAEAFF. DNA for the CDR3: TGTGCCAGCAGTCCGAGGGACAGGGCGGTGGCTGAAGCTTTCTTT.

V and J are TRBV7-2 and TRBJ2-3; unclear D gene. Deletions cut 3 bases from V and 3 bases from J, with 13 bases between. From germline, CDR1 is SGHTA and CDR2 FQGNSA. The CDR3 covers 15 residues. CDR3 sequence (DNA): TGTGCCAGCAGCTTGGGGTCCCCGAGAACAGATACGCAGTATTTT. Residues: CASSLGSPRTDTQYF.

V and J are TRBV10-1 and TRBJ1-1; 9 positions match TRBD1. V was pared by 4 bases and J by 5 bases, with 14 bases of the junction left unmatched. The germline CDR1 and CDR2 sequences are WNHNN and SYGVQD (reference sequence). The CDR3 extends over 17 amino acids. CDR3 DNA sequence: TGCGCCAGCAGTGCATCCGGGACAGGGACCCGGCGGACTGAAGCTTTCTTT. As protein: CASSASGTGTRRTEAFF.

The V call is TRBV5-5, the J call TRBJ1-5; D might be TRBD1 (5 bases). CDR3 length equals 14 residues. In germline, CDR1 is SGHKS, CDR2 YYEKEE (reference sequence). V lost 4 bases and J lost 5, with 13 bases in between. The CDR3 sequence: CASSPGPRDQPQHF. The CDR3 DNA follows: TGTGCCAGCAGCCCGGGGCCTCGGGATCAGCCCCAGCATTTT.

The rearrangement joins TRBV19 to TRBJ2-2, with D hard to call. CDR1 is LNHDA, CDR2 SQIVND, per germline (reference sequence). The CDR3 has 14 amino acids. V shed 5 bases and J shed 4 bases, with 11 bases lying between them. CDR3 protein: CASSWRAPTGELFF. The CDR3 DNA reads TGTGCCAGTAGTTGGAGAGCCCCCACCGGGGAGCTGTTTTTT.

V and J are TRBV5-1 and TRBJ2-7; TRBD2 is a possible D gene (5 bases). Germline lookup yields CDR1 SGHRS and CDR2 YFSETQ. Trimming took 0 bases from V and 6 from J, leaving 13 bases between them. The CDR3 sequence is 14 residues long. The CDR3 DNA is TGCGCCAGCAGCTTGGTCGGGATGGCGGGCGAGCAGTACTTC. Protein product: CASSLVGMAGEQYF.

V gene TRBV4-1 combines with J gene TRBJ2-7; TRBD1 aligns across 8 bases. V dropped 1 base and J dropped 1; count of bases not matched to a gene: 9. The CDR3 runs to 17 residues. Germline V CDR1 and CDR2: MGHRA, YSYEKL. The CDR3 DNA sequence: TGCGCCAGCAGCCAAGGGCAGGGGGCTACGATATCCTACGAGCAGTACTTC. Protein product: CASSQGQGATISYEQYF.

The CDR3 coding sequence is TGTGCCACCAGCAGAGGGGACCGCCCCGAGCAGTACTTC. Amino acid sequence: CATSRGDRPEQYF. This sequence joins TRBV15 and TRBJ2-7; either TRBD1 or TRBD2 may fit D (5 bases each). The CDR3 covers 13 residues. The V and J ends lost 1 base and 6 bases respectively, with 10 bases between them. Germline V gene lookup returns CDR1 LNHNV and CDR2 YYDKDF (reference sequence).

The count of this clone is one. The V gene is TRBV27, the J gene TRBJ2-7; D is perhaps TRBD2 (6 bases). Trimming took 4 bases from V and 4 from J, leaving 23 bases between them. This CDR3 is built from 17 residues. CDR1 is MNHEY and CDR2 is SMNVEV in the germline V gene (reference sequence). CDR3 sequence reads: CASSYYPGLPKGYEQYF. The CDR3 DNA reads TGTGCCAGCAGTTACTATCCGGGACTCCCAAAGGGTTACGAGCAGTACTTC.

This chain uses TRBV11-3 with TRBJ2-1; D is tentatively TRBD1 or TRBD2 (5 bases each). CDR3 length: 14 amino acids. Deletions cut 2 bases from V and 9 bases from J, with 14 bases between. Germline CDR1 reads SGHNT; CDR2 reads YENEEA. CDR3 protein: CASSLSGADSEQFF. The CDR3 coding sequence is TGTGCCAGCAGCTTAAGCGGCGCCGACAGTGAGCAGTTCTTC.

This CDR3 reads CASRDRAGTGELFF. The CDR3 DNA reads TGTGCCAGCAGAGACAGGGCAGGGACCGGGGAGCTGTTTTTT. The chain combines TRBV14 with TRBJ2-2; 7 bases align to TRBD1. The CDR3 runs to 14 residues. J was trimmed by 5 bases and V by 6 bases; bases with no gene match: 6. CDR1 and CDR2 (germline): SGHDN, FVKESK.

The genes are TRBV4-1 and TRBJ1-1, with 7 positions matching TRBD1. V dropped 1 base and J dropped 0; count of bases not matched to a gene: 11. The germline V gene has CDR1 MGHRA and CDR2 YSYEKL. The CDR3 runs 18 residues. CDR3 DNA: TGCGCCAGCAGCCAAGCCCAAACGGGACAGTCGATGAACACTGAAGCTTTCTTT. It translates to CASSQAQTGQSMNTEAFF.

CDR3 sequence: CASSLSGGFSYNEQFF. CDR3 in DNA: TGTGCCAGCAGCCTTAGCGGGGGGTTTTCCTACAATGAGCAGTTCTTC. The rearrangement links TRBV7-2 to TRBJ2-1, with TRBD2 matching 10 bases. Per the germline V gene, CDR1 is SGHTA and CDR2 is FQGNSA. Trimming at V came to 5 bases and at J to 1 base, leaving 5 bases not matched to a gene. This CDR3 comprises 16 residues.

The chain joins TRBV28 to TRBJ1-2; no clear D gene. This CDR3 contains 13 residues. Germline CDR1 reads MDHEN; CDR2 reads SYDVKM. V was clipped by 6 bases and J by 8 bases, with 16 bases between them. The CDR3 is CASSPGSPGGYTF. The CDR3 region has the DNA TGTGCCAGCAGCCCCGGTAGTCCGGGGGGCTACACCTTC.

CDR3 in amino acids: CATSDPASGYGPQHF. The DNA of the CDR3 is TGTGCCACCAGTGACCCGGCGTCAGGGTACGGACCCCAGCATTTT. The chain is built from TRBV24-1 and TRBJ1-5, with a weak D call TRBD1 (5 bases). Trimming removed 4 bases at V and 10 bases at J, with 19 bases between. This CDR3 has 15 amino acids. Germline-derived CDR1 and CDR2 are KGHDR and SFDVKD.

The V gene is TRBV28, the J gene TRBJ1-3, with TRBD1 matching 7 bases. After removal of 8 bases from V and 0 bases from J, the junction contained 4 bases not matched to a gene. The germline gives CDR1 MDHEN, CDR2 SYDVKM. There are 14 residues in the CDR3. The chain's CDR3 is CASEGTDSGNTIYF. The CDR3 nucleotides read TGTGCCAGCGAGGGGACAGACTCTGGAAACACCATATATTTT.

The J gene is TRBJ1-2, the V gene TRBV28; D is uncertain. This CDR3 is built from 13 residues. The germline V gene has CDR1 MDHEN and CDR2 SYDVKM. V lost 3 bases and J lost 8, with 13 bases in between. The CDR3 here is CASSLADLLGYTF. DNA for the CDR3: TGTGCCAGCAGTTTGGCAGATCTTCTGGGCTACACCTTC.

This clone showed up just a few times. CDR3 region: CASSLGGWNTEAFF. The CDR3 bases are TGTGCCAGCAGCCTGGGGGGTTGGAACACTGAAGCTTTCTTT. The chain joins TRBV3-1 (or the pseudogene TRBV3-2) to TRBJ1-1, with a weak D call TRBD1 (5 bases). CDR1 and CDR2 from the germline V gene are LGHDT and YNNKEL (reference sequence). The ends were cut back, 4 bases at V and 1 base at J, with 10 bases in the middle. The CDR3 has 14 amino acids.

This chain joins TRBV6-5 and TRBJ2-7, with D perhaps matching TRBD1 or TRBD2 (5 bases each). The CDR3 spans 13 residues. The germline V gene has CDR1 MNHEY and CDR2 SVGAGI. V lost 6 bases, J lost 0 bases, and 9 bases lay in between. The CDR3 reads CASRGTASYEQYF. Here the CDR3 DNA reads TGTGCCAGCAGGGGGACCGCCTCCTACGAGCAGTACTTC.

The chain recombines TRBV6-5 with TRBJ1-6; 8 nucleotides line up with TRBD1. Germline CDR1 reads MNHEY; CDR2 reads SVGAGI. The CDR3 sequence is 15 residues long. Trimming took 10 bases from V and 7 from J; bases not matched to a gene: 12. CDR3 in amino acids: CATNPTGVGNSPLHF. Here the CDR3 DNA reads TGTGCCACCAATCCGACAGGGGTAGGAAATTCACCCCTCCACTTT.

With regard to this clone: A read error may account for a junction end that differs from germline. J is TRBJ1-2 and V is TRBV30, with D possibly being TRBD1 (6 bases). The CDR3 has 16 residues. Germline CDR1 is GTSNPN and CDR2 is SVGIG (reference sequence). CDR3 amino acids: CAWSDTGSIGVSGYAF. The DNA for the CDR3 is TGTGCCTGGAGTGATACAGGGAGCATTGGCGTAAGTGGCTACGCCTTC.

This clone is a singleton in its sample. The chain uses TRBV28 and TRBJ1-3; the D is unclear. The CDR3 consists of 15 residues. Germline V CDR1 and CDR2: MDHEN, SYDVKM. V was clipped by 4 bases and J by 0 bases, with 10 bases between them. CDR3 residues: CASSSPGGSGNTIYF. CDR3 in DNA: TGTGCCAGCAGTTCACCGGGCGGCTCTGGAAACACCATATATTTT. Complete variable domain (other parts from reference TRBV28 and TRBJ1-3): DVKVTQSSRYLVKRTGEKVFLECVQDMDHENMFWYRQDPGLGLRLIYFSYDVKMKEKGDIPEGYSVSREKKERFSLILESASTNQTSMYLCASSSPGGSGNTIYFGEGSWLTVV.

This clone occurred many times. V is TRBV7-8 and J is TRBJ1-4; TRBD1 might be the D (6 bases). Trimming pared 4 bases from V and 11 bases from J, leaving 20 bases between. CDR3 length: 15 residues. Germline V lookup: CDR1 SGHVS, CDR2 FQNEAQ. In DNA form, the CDR3 reads TGTGCCAGCAGCTCCGGAGGGGGGCGCTTGGGGAAACTGTTTTTT. It yields the protein CASSSGGGRLGKLFF.

The rearrangement links TRBV5-1 to TRBJ1-1; D uncertain. Per germline, CDR1 SGHRS and CDR2 YFSETQ. The CDR3 consists of 15 residues. The V end lost 4 bases, the J end lost 0 bases, and 13 bases lay between the germline ends. This chain's CDR3 is CASSGSVDVNTEAFF. The CDR3 region has the DNA TGCGCCAGCAGCGGCTCCGTGGATGTGAACACTGAAGCTTTCTTT.

A single count supports this clone. V is TRBV5-4 and J is TRBJ2-2, with TRBD2 as a possible D gene (5 bases). Germline V gene lookup returns CDR1 SGHNT and CDR2 YYREEE (reference sequence). V gave up 3 bases and J gave up 6 bases, with 12 bases separating them. The CDR3 sequence is 14 residues long. This CDR3 reads CASSSQAGAGELFF. CDR3 nucleotide sequence: TGTGCCAGCAGCTCCCAGGCGGGCGCCGGGGAGCTGTTTTTT.

The CDR3 DNA follows: TGTGCCACCAAGCAGCCGGGACAGGGGAACCACGAGCAGTACTTC. Translating it yields CATKQPGQGNHEQYF. The chain employs TRBV6-5 and TRBJ2-7; 10 nucleotides line up with TRBD1. The CDR3 is 15 residues long. Germline loops: CDR1 MNHEY, CDR2 SVGAGI. After removal of 10 bases from V and 5 bases from J, the junction contained 14 bases not matched to a gene.

The chain carries TRBV7-2 and TRBJ2-5; D uncertain. CDR1 and CDR2 from the germline V gene are SGHTA and FQGNSA. CDR3 size: 17 residues. The germline V and J ends were trimmed by 2 bases and 2 bases, with 18 bases remaining between them. CDR3 residues: CASSLRGGGIFQETQYF. The DNA for the CDR3 is TGTGCCAGCAGCTTAAGAGGCGGCGGTATATTTCAAGAGACCCAGTACTTC.

This clone has just a few counts. The chain is built from TRBV6-6 and TRBJ2-2; D may be TRBD2 (5 bases). This CDR3 contains 14 residues. Deletions cut 6 bases from V and 2 bases from J, with 10 bases between. The germline CDR1 and CDR2 sequences are MNHNY and SVGAGI (reference sequence). The CDR3 protein is CASRGGGNTGELFF. The DNA of the CDR3 is TGTGCCAGCAGGGGTGGAGGAAACACCGGGGAGCTGTTTTTT.

This sequence joins TRBV30 and TRBJ1-5; 9 bases map to TRBD1. Losses at the gene ends were 3 bases for V and 6 bases for J; bases not matched to a gene: 6. Germline lookup yields CDR1 GTSNPN and CDR2 SVGIG (reference sequence). The CDR3 runs to 14 residues. The CDR3 bases are TGTGCCTGGAGGGGACAGGGTTTAGGTCAGCCCCAGCATTTT. Translating gives CAWRGQGLGQPQHF.